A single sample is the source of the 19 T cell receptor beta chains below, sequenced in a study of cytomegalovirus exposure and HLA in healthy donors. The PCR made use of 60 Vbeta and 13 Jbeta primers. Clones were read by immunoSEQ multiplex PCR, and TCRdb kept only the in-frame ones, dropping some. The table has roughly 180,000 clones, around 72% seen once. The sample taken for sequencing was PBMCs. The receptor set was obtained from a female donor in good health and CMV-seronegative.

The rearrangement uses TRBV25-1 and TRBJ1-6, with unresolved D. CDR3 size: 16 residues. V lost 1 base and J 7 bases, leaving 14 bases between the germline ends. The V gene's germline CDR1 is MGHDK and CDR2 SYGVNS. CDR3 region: CASSESQPAGNSPLHF. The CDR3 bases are TGTGCCAGCAGTGAATCCCAGCCGGCAGGCAATTCACCCCTCCACTTT.

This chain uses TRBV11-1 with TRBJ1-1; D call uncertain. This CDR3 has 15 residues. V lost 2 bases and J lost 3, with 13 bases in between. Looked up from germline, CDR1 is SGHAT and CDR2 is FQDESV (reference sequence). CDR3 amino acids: CASSLPASTYTEAFF. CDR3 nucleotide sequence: TGTGCCAGCAGCTTACCCGCGAGCACCTACACTGAAGCTTTCTTT.

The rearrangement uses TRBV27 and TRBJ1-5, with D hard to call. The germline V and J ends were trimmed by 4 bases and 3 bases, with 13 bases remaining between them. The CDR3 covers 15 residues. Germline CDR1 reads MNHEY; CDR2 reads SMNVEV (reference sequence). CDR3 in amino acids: CASSSEGRHNQPQHF. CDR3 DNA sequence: TGTGCCAGCAGTTCGGAGGGTAGACACAATCAGCCCCAGCATTTT.

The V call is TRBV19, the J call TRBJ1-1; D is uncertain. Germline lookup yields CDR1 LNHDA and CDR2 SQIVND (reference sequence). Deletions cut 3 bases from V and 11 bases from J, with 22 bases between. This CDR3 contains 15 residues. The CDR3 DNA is TGTGCCAGTAGTATGGGAGGAGTGGGAATGAGGCCCGCTTTCTTT. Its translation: CASSMGGVGMRPAFF.

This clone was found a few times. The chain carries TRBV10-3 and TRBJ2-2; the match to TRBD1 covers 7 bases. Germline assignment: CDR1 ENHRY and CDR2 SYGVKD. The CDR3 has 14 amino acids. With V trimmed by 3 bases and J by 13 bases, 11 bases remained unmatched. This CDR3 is CAISDPPTGPPLFF. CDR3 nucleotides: TGTGCCATCAGTGACCCCCCGACAGGGCCTCCGCTGTTTTTT.

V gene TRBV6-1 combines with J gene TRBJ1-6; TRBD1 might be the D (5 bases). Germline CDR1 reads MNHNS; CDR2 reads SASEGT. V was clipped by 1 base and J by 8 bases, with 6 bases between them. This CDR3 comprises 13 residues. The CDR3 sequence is CASSEEGDSPLHF. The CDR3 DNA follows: TGTGCCAGCAGTGAAGAAGGGGATTCACCCCTCCACTTT.

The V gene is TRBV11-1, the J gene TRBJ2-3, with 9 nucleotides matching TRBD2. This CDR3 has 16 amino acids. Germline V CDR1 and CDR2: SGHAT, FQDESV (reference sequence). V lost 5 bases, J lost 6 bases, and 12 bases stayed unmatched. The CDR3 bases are TGTGCCAGCAGCCCGCCGTACGCGGGGGGGCCGGATACGCAGTATTTT. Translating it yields CASSPPYAGGPDTQYF.

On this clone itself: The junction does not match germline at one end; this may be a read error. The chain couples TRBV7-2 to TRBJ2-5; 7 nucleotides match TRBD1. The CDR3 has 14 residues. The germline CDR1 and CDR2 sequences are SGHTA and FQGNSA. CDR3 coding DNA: TGTGCCAGCAGCCCGAGGGGGCGGAAAGAAACCCAGTACTTC. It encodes CASSPRGRKETQYF.

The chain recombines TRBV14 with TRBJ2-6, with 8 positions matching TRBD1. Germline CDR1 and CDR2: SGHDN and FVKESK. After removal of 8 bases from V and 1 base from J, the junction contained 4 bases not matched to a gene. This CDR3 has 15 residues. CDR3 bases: TGTGCCAGCGCCCGACAGGGGTCTGGGGCCAACGTCCTGACTTTC. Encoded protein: CASARQGSGANVLTF.

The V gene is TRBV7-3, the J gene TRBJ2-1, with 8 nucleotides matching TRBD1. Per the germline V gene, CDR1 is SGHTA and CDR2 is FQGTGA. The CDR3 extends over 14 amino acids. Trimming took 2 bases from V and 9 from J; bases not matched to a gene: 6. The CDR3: CASSLGTGQAEQFF. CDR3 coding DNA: TGTGCCAGCAGCTTAGGGACAGGACAAGCTGAGCAGTTCTTC.

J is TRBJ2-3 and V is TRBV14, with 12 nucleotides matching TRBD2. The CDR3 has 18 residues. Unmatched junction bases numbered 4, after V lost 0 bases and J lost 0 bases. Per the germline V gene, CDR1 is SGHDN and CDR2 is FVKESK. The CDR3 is CASSQDLLAGGSTDTQYF. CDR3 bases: TGTGCCAGCAGCCAAGATCTCCTAGCGGGAGGGAGCACAGATACGCAGTATTTT.

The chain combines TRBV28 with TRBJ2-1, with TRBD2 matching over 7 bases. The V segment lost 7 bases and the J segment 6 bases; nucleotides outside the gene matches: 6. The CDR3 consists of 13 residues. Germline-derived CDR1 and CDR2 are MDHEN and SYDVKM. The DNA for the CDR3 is TGTGCCAGCATTCGGGAGGTTGGCAATGAGCAGTTCTTC. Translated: CASIREVGNEQFF.

The CDR3 is CASSPHGAAAEQFF. The CDR3 region has the DNA TGTGCCAGCTCACCTCATGGGGCCGCAGCTGAGCAGTTCTTC. This chain links TRBV18 with TRBJ2-1, with D perhaps TRBD1 (5 bases). CDR3 size: 14 residues. Germline V gene sequence: CDR1 KGHSH, CDR2 LQKENI. V dropped 3 bases and J dropped 9 bases, with 15 bases sitting between them.

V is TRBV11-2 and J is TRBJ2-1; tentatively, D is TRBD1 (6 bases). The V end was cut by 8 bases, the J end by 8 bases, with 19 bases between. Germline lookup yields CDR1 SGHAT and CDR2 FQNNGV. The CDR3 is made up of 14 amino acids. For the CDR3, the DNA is TGTGCCAGCTCCGGGACCCCCAGGGGCGATGAGCAGTTCTTC. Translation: CASSGTPRGDEQFF.

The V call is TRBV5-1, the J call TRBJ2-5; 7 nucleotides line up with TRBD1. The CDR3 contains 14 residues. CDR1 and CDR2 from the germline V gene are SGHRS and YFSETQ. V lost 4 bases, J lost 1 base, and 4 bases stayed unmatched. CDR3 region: CASSTGDSQETQYF. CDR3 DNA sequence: TGCGCCAGCAGCACCGGGGACAGCCAAGAGACCCAGTACTTC.

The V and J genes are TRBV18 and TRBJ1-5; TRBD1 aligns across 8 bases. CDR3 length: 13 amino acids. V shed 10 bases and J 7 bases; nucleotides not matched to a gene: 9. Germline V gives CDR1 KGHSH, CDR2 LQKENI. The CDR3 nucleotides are TGTGCCACCGGCCAGGGGGCAGGGCAGCCCCAGCATTTT. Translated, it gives CATGQGAGQPQHF. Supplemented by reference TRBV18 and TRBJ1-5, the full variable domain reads NAGVMQNPRHLVRRRGQEARLRCSPMKGHSHVYWYRQLPEEGLKFMVYLQKENIIDESGMPKERFSAEFPKEGPSILRIQQVVRGDSAAYFCATGQGAGQPQHFGDGTRLSIL.

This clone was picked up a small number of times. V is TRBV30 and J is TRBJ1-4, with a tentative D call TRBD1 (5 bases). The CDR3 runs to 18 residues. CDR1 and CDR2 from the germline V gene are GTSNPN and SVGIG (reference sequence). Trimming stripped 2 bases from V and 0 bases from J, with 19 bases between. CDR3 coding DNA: TGTGCCTGGAGTCTTCCGCGGGGGGTGAGGGCAACTAATGAAAAACTGTTTTTT. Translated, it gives CAWSLPRGVRATNEKLFF.

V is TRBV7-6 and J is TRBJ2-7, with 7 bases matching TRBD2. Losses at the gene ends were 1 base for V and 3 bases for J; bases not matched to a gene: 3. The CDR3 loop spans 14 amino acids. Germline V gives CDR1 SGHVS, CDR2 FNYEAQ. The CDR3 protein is CASSLGGGNYEQYF. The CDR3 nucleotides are TGTGCCAGCAGCTTAGGGGGAGGGAACTACGAGCAGTACTTC.

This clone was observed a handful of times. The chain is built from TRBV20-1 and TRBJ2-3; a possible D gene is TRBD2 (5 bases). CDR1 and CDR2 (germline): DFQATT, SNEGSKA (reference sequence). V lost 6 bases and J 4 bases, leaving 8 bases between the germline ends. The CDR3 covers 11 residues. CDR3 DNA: TGCAGTGCCGGAGGCGCAGATACGCAGTATTTT. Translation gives CSAGGADTQYF.